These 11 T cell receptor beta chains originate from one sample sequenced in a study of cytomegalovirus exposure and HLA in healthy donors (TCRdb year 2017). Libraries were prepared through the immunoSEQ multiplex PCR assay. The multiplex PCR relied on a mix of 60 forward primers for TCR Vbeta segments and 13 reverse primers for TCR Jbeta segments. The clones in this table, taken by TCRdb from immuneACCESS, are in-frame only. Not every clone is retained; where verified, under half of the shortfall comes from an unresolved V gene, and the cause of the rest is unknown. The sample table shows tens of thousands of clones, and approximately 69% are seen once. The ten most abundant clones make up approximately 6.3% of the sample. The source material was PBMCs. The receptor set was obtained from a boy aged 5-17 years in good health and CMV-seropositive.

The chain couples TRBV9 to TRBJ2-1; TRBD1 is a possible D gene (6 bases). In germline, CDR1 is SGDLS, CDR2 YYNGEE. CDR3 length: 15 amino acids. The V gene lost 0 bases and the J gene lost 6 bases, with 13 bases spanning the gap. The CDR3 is CASSVGPEGGNEQFF. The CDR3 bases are TGTGCCAGCAGCGTAGGCCCCGAAGGGGGCAATGAGCAGTTCTTC.

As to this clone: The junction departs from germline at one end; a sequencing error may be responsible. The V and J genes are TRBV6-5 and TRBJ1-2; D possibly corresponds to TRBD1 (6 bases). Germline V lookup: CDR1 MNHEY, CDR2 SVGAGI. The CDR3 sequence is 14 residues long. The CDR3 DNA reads TGTGCCAGCAGCGCACAGGGTTCCAACTATGGCTACCCCTTC. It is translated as CASSAQGSNYGYPF.

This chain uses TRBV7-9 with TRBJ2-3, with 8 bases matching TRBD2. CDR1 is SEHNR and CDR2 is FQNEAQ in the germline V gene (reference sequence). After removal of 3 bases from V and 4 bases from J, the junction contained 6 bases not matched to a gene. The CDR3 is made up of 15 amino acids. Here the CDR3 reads CASSFGAGVADTQYF. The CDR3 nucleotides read TGTGCCAGCAGCTTTGGAGCGGGAGTGGCAGATACGCAGTATTTT.

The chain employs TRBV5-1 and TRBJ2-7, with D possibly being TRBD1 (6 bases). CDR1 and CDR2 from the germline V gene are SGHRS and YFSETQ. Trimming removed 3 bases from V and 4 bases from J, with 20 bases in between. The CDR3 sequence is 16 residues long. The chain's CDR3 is CASSSPLGGPIYEQYF. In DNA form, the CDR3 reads TGCGCCAGCAGCTCCCCGCTTGGGGGCCCTATTTACGAGCAGTACTTC.

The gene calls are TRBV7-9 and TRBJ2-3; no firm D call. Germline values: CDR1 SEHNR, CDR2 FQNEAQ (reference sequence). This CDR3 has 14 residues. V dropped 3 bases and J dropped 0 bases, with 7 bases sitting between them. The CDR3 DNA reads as TGTGCCAGCAGCTTTGGAGACAGCACAGATACGCAGTATTTT. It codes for CASSFGDSTDTQYF.

The CDR3 DNA reads TGTGCCAGCAGACCTACAGGGTCTGGGGCCAACGTCCTGACTTTC. Translation gives CASRPTGSGANVLTF. The chain employs TRBV5-4 and TRBJ2-6, with TRBD1 as a possible D gene (6 bases). V dropped 5 bases and J dropped 1 base, with 10 bases sitting between them. This CDR3 is built from 15 residues. From germline, CDR1 is SGHNT and CDR2 YYREEE (reference sequence).

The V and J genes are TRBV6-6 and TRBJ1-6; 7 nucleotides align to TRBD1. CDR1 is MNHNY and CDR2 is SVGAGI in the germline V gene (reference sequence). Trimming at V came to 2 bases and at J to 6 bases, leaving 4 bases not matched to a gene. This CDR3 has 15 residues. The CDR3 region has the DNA TGTGCCAGCAGTTACCGACAGGGATCTAATTCACCCCTCCACTTT. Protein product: CASSYRQGSNSPLHF.

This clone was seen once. CDR3 protein: CSVETGQGVYGYTF. In nucleotides, the CDR3 is TGCAGCGTTGAAACGGGACAGGGGGTCTATGGCTACACCTTC. This chain connects TRBV29-1 to TRBJ1-2, with 11 bases identical to TRBD1. The V and J ends lost 2 bases and 4 bases, in that order; junction bases with no gene match: 3. This CDR3 region has 14 residues. Germline CDR1 and CDR2: SQVTM and ANQGSEA.

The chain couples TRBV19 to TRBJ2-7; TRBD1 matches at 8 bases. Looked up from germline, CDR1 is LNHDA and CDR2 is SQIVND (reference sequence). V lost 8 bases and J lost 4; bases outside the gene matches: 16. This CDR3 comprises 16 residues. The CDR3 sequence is CASRKMTGDISYEQYF. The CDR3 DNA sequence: TGTGCCAGTCGGAAAATGACAGGGGATATTAGTTACGAGCAGTACTTC.

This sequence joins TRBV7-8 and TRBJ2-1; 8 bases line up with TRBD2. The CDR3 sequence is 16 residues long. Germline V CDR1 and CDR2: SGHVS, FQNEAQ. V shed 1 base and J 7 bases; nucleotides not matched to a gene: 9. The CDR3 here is CASSLVPSGYGNEQFF. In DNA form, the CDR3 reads TGTGCCAGCAGCTTAGTACCTAGCGGGTACGGGAATGAGCAGTTCTTC.

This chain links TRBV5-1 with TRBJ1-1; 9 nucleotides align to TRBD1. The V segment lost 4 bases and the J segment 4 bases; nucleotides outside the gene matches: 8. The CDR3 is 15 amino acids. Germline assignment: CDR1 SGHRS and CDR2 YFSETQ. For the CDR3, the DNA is TGCGCCAGCAGCCCCCCCCGACAGGGGGGCACTGAAGCTTTCTTT. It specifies CASSPPRQGGTEAFF.